One T cell receptor beta chain is described in this entry. This sample was included in a study of shared clonotypes between healthy human individuals. V was trimmed by 3 bases and J by 6 bases, leaving 11 bases between them. The CDR3 loop spans 13 amino acids. Germline loops: CDR1 MNHNS, CDR2 SASEGT. Deep level was the assay's run setting. Sorted-subset replicate PCR reactions contained approximately 190 ng DNA, corresponding to some 30,000 T cell genomes. Sequenced by immunoSEQ multiplex PCR; TCRdb stores in-frame clones only, minus some. The sample consists of 2 million to 3 million clones, around 90% of them appearing once.

The sample comprised naive CD4+ T cells sorted from blood. Specified subset: CD45RA+ positively selected. The chain is built from TRBV6-1 and TRBJ1-2; D is undetermined. The TCR was taken from a man aged 18 to 30 in good health. CDR3 protein: CASSERGVDGYTF. CDR3 DNA sequence: TGTGCCAGCAGTGAGCGGGGTGTGGATGGCTACACCTTC.